The rows below give T cell receptor beta chains drawn from one sample of a study of CD8 T cells in ankylosing spondylitis. MiXCR was run by TCRdb on the 5' RACE reads, yielding one entry per CDR3 protein. The sample consists of under 850,000 distinct CDR3 sequences, under 20% of them appearing once. Sequenced input: blood, either unsorted or a sorted T cell fraction (not recorded which). Receptors were obtained from a male donor with ankylosing spondylitis. Both conserved end residues are trimmed from each CDR3. A D gene is named only where the DNA matches it firmly.

d_gene: TRBD1; v_gene: TRBV12-3/TRBV12-4; len: 13; j_gene: TRBJ1-2; CDR3aa: ASSYRQGPNYGYT
d_gene: TRBD2; v_gene: TRBV4-2; len: 14; j_gene: TRBJ2-1; CDR3aa: ASSRHSGGSYNEQF
d_gene: -; v_gene: TRBV14; len: 14; j_gene: TRBJ2-2; CDR3aa: ASSQEVMPNTGELF
d_gene: -; v_gene: TRBV11-2; len: 17; j_gene: TRBJ1-2; CDR3aa: ASTQLITPRLTTWRGYT
d_gene: -; v_gene: TRBV11-2; len: 9; j_gene: TRBJ2-1; CDR3aa: ASTSSNEQF
d_gene: -; v_gene: TRBV4-2; len: 15; j_gene: TRBJ2-3; CDR3aa: ASSQDPGGRSTDTQY
d_gene: TRBD2; v_gene: TRBV3-1; len: 15; j_gene: TRBJ2-7; CDR3aa: ASSPGLAGVSSYEQY
d_gene: TRBD2; v_gene: TRBV10-2; len: 14; j_gene: TRBJ2-3; CDR3aa: ASRKGLAGNTDTQY
d_gene: TRBD1; v_gene: TRBV5-1; len: 13; j_gene: TRBJ2-7; CDR3aa: ASSALGQGPYEQY
d_gene: -; v_gene: TRBV6-2/TRBV6-3; len: 10; j_gene: TRBJ2-3; CDR3aa: ASSYPTDTQY
d_gene: -; v_gene: TRBV3-1; len: 15; j_gene: TRBJ2-2; CDR3aa: ASSQDGQGMYTGELF
d_gene: -; v_gene: TRBV2; len: 8; j_gene: TRBJ2-5; CDR3aa: ASKMGTQY
d_gene: -; v_gene: TRBV28; len: 16; j_gene: TRBJ2-4; CDR3aa: ASSFRWTAGRAKNIQY
d_gene: TRBD2; v_gene: TRBV20-1; len: 16; j_gene: TRBJ2-1; CDR3aa: SASGALAGLISYNEQF
d_gene: -; v_gene: TRBV29-1; len: 10; j_gene: TRBJ2-7; CDR3aa: SVRTDSYEQY
d_gene: -; v_gene: TRBV20-1; len: 11; j_gene: TRBJ1-5; CDR3aa: SAPKGGGGPQH
d_gene: TRBD1; v_gene: TRBV7-2; len: 13; j_gene: TRBJ2-7; CDR3aa: ASSLKTGTGYEQY
d_gene: TRBD1; v_gene: TRBV6-1; len: 14; j_gene: TRBJ1-1; CDR3aa: ASSRTGGQGVILAF
d_gene: TRBD1; v_gene: TRBV12-3/TRBV12-4; len: 12; j_gene: TRBJ2-3; CDR3aa: ASSFGTDTDTQY
d_gene: TRBD1; v_gene: TRBV7-9; len: 13; j_gene: TRBJ2-7; CDR3aa: ASSHLQGAEFEQY